This TCR beta chain comes out of a study of blood T cell repertoires in COVID-19. Original methodology: For nucleated cells, counts were estimated from reference gene primer amplification. The data were produced by immunoSEQ multiplex PCR, yet TCRdb's version contains in-frame clones alone and is incomplete. That table supplies the V and J calls and clone size; D and trimming were determined from the DNA. This table has some 49,000 clones, 75% to 95% appearing once. The V and J ends lost 0 bases and 10 bases, in that order; junction bases with no gene match: 5. There are 13 residues in the CDR3. Per the germline V gene, CDR1 is SGHNT and CDR2 is YYREEE (reference sequence).

The chain recombines TRBV5-4 with TRBJ1-1; the match to TRBD1 covers 8 bases. The material sequenced was peripheral blood. This receptor was obtained from a man between 50 and 59 years old with active COVID-19. The CDR3 loop reads CASSLATDRVAFF. The CDR3 coding sequence is TGTGCCAGCAGCTTGGCGACGGACAGGGTAGCTTTCTTT.